A selection of T cell receptor beta chains follows, all from one sample in a study of blood T cells in healthy people across ages. MiXCR, run by TCRdb on the 5' RACE reads, gives a single entry per CDR3 protein. The sample has some 1.8 million distinct CDR3 sequences, roughly two fifths seen once. Sequences were obtained from blood. The source is a human donor in good health. The CDR3 runs from the conserved cysteine through the conserved F or W. The order of the fields is CDR3 protein, CDR3 DNA, clone size, D gene, V gene, J gene. D genes are given only for firm matches. Clone size appears in some rows only: once, few, many, or a class for an expanded clone.

CASEYAGNQPQHF,TGTGCCTCCGAGTATGCGGGCAATCAGCCCCAGCATTTT,.,.,TRBV7-2,TRBJ1-5
CASNFFTGEQGIPYNEQFF,TGTGCCAGCAACTTTTTCACGGGGGAACAGGGTATCCCCTACAATGAGCAGTTCTTC,.,.,TRBV6-1,TRBJ2-1
CASSFCEGGYTF,TGTGCCAGCAGCTTCTGCGAGGGCGGCTACACCTTC,.,.,TRBV7-9,TRBJ1-2
CASSQEWGEQFF,TGTGCCAGCAGCCAAGAATGGGGTGAGCAGTTCTTC,few,.,TRBV14,TRBJ2-1
CASSWGTGLTGANVLTF,TGCGCCAGCAGCTGGGGGACAGGCCTGACTGGGGCCAACGTCCTGACTTTC,once,TRBD1,TRBV5-1,TRBJ2-6
CASSVAPAGGPYEQFF,TGTGCCAGCAGCGTAGCCCCAGCGGGGGGGCCCTATGAGCAGTTCTTC,.,TRBD2,TRBV9,TRBJ2-1
CAGSLIQGGFGANVLTF,TGTGCCGGCAGTTTAATTCAAGGAGGGTTTGGGGCCAACGTCCTGACTTTC,.,.,TRBV28,TRBJ2-6
CASSYRTKWETQYF,TGTGCCAGCAGTTACAGGACAAAATGGGAGACCCAGTACTTC,once,.,TRBV6-5,TRBJ2-5
CSVSDRNNSPLHF,TGCAGCGTCTCCGACAGGAATAATTCACCCCTCCACTTT,many,.,TRBV29-1,TRBJ1-6
CASSQGGYKGYTF,TGCGCCAGCAGCCAAGGCGGTTATAAGGGCTACACCTTC,.,.,TRBV4-1,TRBJ1-2
CASSYVPSGGSNEQFF,TGTGCCAGCAGTTACGTTCCTAGCGGGGGATCCAATGAGCAGTTCTTC,.,TRBD2,TRBV6-5,TRBJ2-1
CAIRGMGQVEEQYF,TGTGCCATCAGGGGAATGGGACAGGTCGAAGAGCAGTACTTC,few,TRBD1,TRBV10-3,TRBJ2-7
CASSEFLYNEQFF,TGTGCCAGCAGTGAATTTCTATACAATGAGCAGTTCTTC,.,.,TRBV2,TRBJ2-1
CASSLGRDYSEQYF,TGTGCCAGCAGTTTAGGCAGGGACTATAGCGAGCAGTACTTC,.,TRBD2,TRBV12-3/TRBV12-4,TRBJ2-7
CASSLRTGASSTDTQYF,TGTGCCAGCAGTTTACGGACAGGGGCCTCTAGCACAGATACGCAGTATTTT,.,TRBD1,TRBV28,TRBJ2-3
CASSLLAGGTYNEQFF,TGTGCCAGCAGTTTACTTGCGGGGGGAACCTACAATGAGCAGTTCTTC,many,TRBD2,TRBV28,TRBJ2-1
CASSYRAGGNQPQHF,TGTGCCAGCAGTTACAGAGCGGGGGGCAATCAGCCCCAGCATTTT,few,.,TRBV6-5,TRBJ1-5
CATTRAGGRQETQYF,TGTGCCACAACAAGGGCGGGGGGGAGGCAAGAGACCCAGTACTTC,.,TRBD2,TRBV10-3,TRBJ2-5
CSVGSGPQETQYF,TGCAGCGTTGGATCGGGTCCCCAAGAGACCCAGTACTTC,few,.,TRBV29-1,TRBJ2-5
CASSSASSFNEQFF,TGTGCCAGCAGTTCCGCTAGTTCGTTTAATGAGCAGTTCTTC,.,.,TRBV6-7,TRBJ2-1
CASSLANRDIETQYF,TGTGCCAGCAGTTTAGCTAACCGGGACATAGAGACCCAGTACTTC,.,.,TRBV12-3/TRBV12-4,TRBJ2-5
CASRLSGGMYNEQFF,TGTGCCAGCAGATTAAGCGGGGGGATGTACAATGAGCAGTTCTTC,many,TRBD2,TRBV12-3/TRBV12-4,TRBJ2-1
CASSSVEGGDEQFF,TGCGCCAGCAGCTCCGTCGAAGGGGGAGATGAGCAGTTCTTC,.,.,TRBV5-1,TRBJ2-1
CSANVLGGSNQPQHF,TGCAGTGCGAACGTGTTGGGGGGCAGCAATCAGCCCCAGCATTTT,.,.,TRBV20-1,TRBJ1-5
CASSLILSRDRGGYTF,TGTGCCAGTAGTCTAATACTAAGCCGGGACAGGGGTGGCTACACCTTC,.,TRBD1,TRBV19,TRBJ1-2
CASNPDRVGGYTF,TGTGCCAGCAACCCAGACAGGGTTGGTGGCTACACCTTC,.,TRBD1,TRBV12-3/TRBV12-4,TRBJ1-2